The rows below give T cell receptor beta chains drawn from one sample of a study of blood T cell repertoires in COVID-19. TCRdb's copy holds only in-frame clones and misses some; the assay was immunoSEQ multiplex PCR. Of about 190,000 clones listed, approximately 84% are singletons. The sample was PBMCs or T cells enriched from blood (not recorded which). The receptors were sampled from a woman aged 25 to 39 who had recovered from COVID-19. CDR3s include the opening cysteine and the closing phenylalanine or tryptophan. The D gene is left open where the match is weak. Not every row has a clone size; where given, it reads once, few, many or a size class.

J | size | V | D | DNA | CDR3
TRBJ2-5 | - | TRBV19 | TRBD1 | TGTGCCAGTAGTAACCCCGATACGGGACAGCAAGAGACCCAGTACTTC | CASSNPDTGQQETQYF
TRBJ1-1 | once | TRBV28 | TRBD1 | TGTGCCAGCAGTCCCGGGACAGGGGTCCGGACTGAAGCTTTCTTT | CASSPGTGVRTEAFF
TRBJ2-1 | - | TRBV19 | - | TGTGCCAGTAGTCAAACTTCCGCCCAGGTTTGGTCCTACAATGAGCAGTTCTTC | CASSQTSAQVWSYNEQFF
TRBJ2-5 | - | TRBV12-3/TRBV12-4 | - | TGTGCCAGCAGTTTCAGAGAGACCCAGTACTTC | CASSFRETQYF
TRBJ2-3 | - | TRBV18 | TRBD2 | TGTGCCAGCTCGCCGGGGACTAGCGGGGCCTCAGATACGCAGTATTTT | CASSPGTSGASDTQYF
TRBJ1-1 | once | TRBV5-4 | TRBD1 | TGTGCCAGCAGCCGGGACAGTGTGAACACTGAAGCTTTCTTT | CASSRDSVNTEAFF
TRBJ2-2 | - | TRBV3-1/TRBV3-2 | - | TGTGCCAGCAGCCTAAAGGGAGGGGGCGGGGAGCTGTTTTTT | CASSLKGGGGELFF
TRBJ2-1 | - | TRBV11-3 | TRBD2 | TGTGCCAGCAGCTTAGCGCCTCCCGGGACTAGCAGCTACAATGAGCAGTTCTTC | CASSLAPPGTSSYNEQFF
TRBJ2-2 | - | TRBV3-1/TRBV3-2 | TRBD2 | TGTGCCAGCAGCCCTAGAGGGCTAGCGGGCTCGAACACCGGGGAGCTGTTTTTT | CASSPRGLAGSNTGELFF
TRBJ2-1 | - | TRBV29-1 | TRBD2 | TGCAGCGTAAGACTAGCGGGGGTGCCAAGCTACAATGAGCAGTTCTTC | CSVRLAGVPSYNEQFF
TRBJ2-1 | - | TRBV9 | - | TGTGCCAGCAGTCCTAGGTCCGGCGGTGAGCAGTTCTTC | CASSPRSGGEQFF
TRBJ1-2 | - | TRBV2 | - | TGTGCCAGCAAGGCAGGGGTAGCTAACTATGGCTACACCTTC | CASKAGVANYGYTF
TRBJ2-2 | - | TRBV9 | - | TGTGCCAGCAGCTTAACTAGCCGCGGGGAGCTGTTTTTT | CASSLTSRGELFF
TRBJ2-3 | - | TRBV11-2 | - | TGTGCCAGCAGCCTGACAGGCCCCGAGTATTTT | CASSLTGPEYF
TRBJ1-5 | - | TRBV7-9 | - | TGTGCCAGCAGCTTTGGAGGCCAGCCCCAGCATTTT | CASSFGGQPQHF
TRBJ2-3 | - | TRBV19 | TRBD2 | TGTGCCAGTACCTCTTTCCTAAGGACGGGAGCGGGGGCCACAGATACGCAGTATTTT | CASTSFLRTGAGATDTQYF
TRBJ1-2 | - | TRBV19 | - | TGTGCCAGTAGTATAAGATGGGGGGAGAACTATGGCTACACCTTC | CASSIRWGENYGYTF
TRBJ2-3 | - | TRBV7-3 | - | TGTGCCAGCAGCTTAAGTCGGGGAGCCATAGATACGCAGTATTTT | CASSLSRGAIDTQYF
TRBJ1-1 | - | TRBV7-6 | TRBD1 | TGTGCCAGCAGCTTAAGCGGAGGGGGCAACACTGAAGCTTTCTTT | CASSLSGGGNTEAFF
TRBJ1-3 | - | TRBV2 | TRBD1 | TGTGCCAGCGTCGGGACAGGGCGTGGAAACACCATATATTTT | CASVGTGRGNTIYF
TRBJ2-7 | - | TRBV5-6 | TRBD1 | TGTGCCAGCAGACGCAGGGGGCGCGGGGAGCAGTACTTC | CASRRRGRGEQYF
TRBJ1-5 | - | TRBV3-1/TRBV3-2 | - | TGTGCCAGCAGCCACAATAGGGGGGGCGCTGGCAATCAGCCCCAGCATTTT | CASSHNRGGAGNQPQHF
TRBJ1-5 | once | TRBV19 | - | TGTGCCAGTAGTATCCGGGGCAATCAGCCCCAGCATTTT | CASSIRGNQPQHF
TRBJ2-1 | - | TRBV5-6 | - | TGTGCCAGCAGCTTGGCTGGGTCGGGACTCGTCTCCTACAATGAGCAGTTCTTC | CASSLAGSGLVSYNEQFF
TRBJ2-3 | - | TRBV11-2 | - | TGTGCCAGCAGCTTAGCGGGAGCTTCTACGCAGTATTTT | CASSLAGASTQYF
TRBJ1-1 | - | TRBV7-9 | - | TGTGCCAGCACCTTTGGGGGGACTGAAGCTTTCTTT | CASTFGGTEAFF
TRBJ2-7 | - | TRBV11-2 | TRBD2 | TGTGCCAGCAGGGACGGGACTACCTACGAGCAGTACTTC | CASRDGTTYEQYF
TRBJ2-1 | - | TRBV9 | - | TGTGCCAGCAGCGTACGACTAGTCTCCTACAATGAGCAGTTCTTC | CASSVRLVSYNEQFF
TRBJ1-1 | - | TRBV28 | - | TGTGCCAGCATTTTTACAGGGCTAAACACTGAAGCTTTCTTT | CASIFTGLNTEAFF
TRBJ2-1 | - | TRBV7-3 | - | TGTGCCAGCAGCCCCCTGACTACCAATTCCTACAATGAGCAGTTCTTC | CASSPLTTNSYNEQFF
TRBJ2-1 | - | TRBV7-6 | - | TGTGCCAGCAGCCAAGACTATAGCTCCTACAATGAGCAGTTCTTC | CASSQDYSSYNEQFF
TRBJ1-2 | - | TRBV28 | - | TGTGCCACCCCCTCTAGCTATGGCTACACCTTC | CATPSSYGYTF
TRBJ1-5 | - | TRBV30 | - | TGTGCCTGGAGTGTACCAGGGGCTAATCAGCCCCAGCATTTT | CAWSVPGANQPQHF
TRBJ2-1 | few | TRBV6-1 | - | TGTGCCAGCAGTGATTTGAGCAGGGAGCAGTTCTTC | CASSDLSREQFF
TRBJ1-2 | - | TRBV6-1 | - | TGTGCCAGCAGTGATACCGACACCTTCTATGGCTACACCTTC | CASSDTDTFYGYTF
TRBJ1-2 | - | TRBV7-8 | TRBD1 | TGTGCCAGCAGCTTTACAGGGGAACCTAACTATGGCTACACCTTC | CASSFTGEPNYGYTF
TRBJ2-7 | - | TRBV5-1 | TRBD2 | TGCGCCAGCAGCTTGGTTAGCGGGAGTACCTACGAGCAGTACTTC | CASSLVSGSTYEQYF
TRBJ2-5 | - | TRBV6-5 | TRBD1 | TGTGCCAGCAGTTTTGACAGGGGTAGAGAGACCCAGTACTTC | CASSFDRGRETQYF
TRBJ1-6 | - | TRBV5-1 | - | TGCGCCAGCAGCGAGCCCGCCGGGACTACAGGCCCTAACCTCCGGGATTCACCCCTCCACTTT | CASSEPAGTTGPNLRDSPLHF
TRBJ1-3 | - | TRBV15 | - | TGTGCCACCAGCGTTGGGGGGTCTGGAAACACCATATATTTT | CATSVGGSGNTIYF
TRBJ2-3 | - | TRBV2 | TRBD1 | TGTGCCAGCATCAAAAACAGGGGAAGGCTTACAGATACGCAGTATTTT | CASIKNRGRLTDTQYF
TRBJ1-1 | - | TRBV5-8 | - | TGTGCCAGCACCTTGGGTATGAACACTGAAGCTTTCTTT | CASTLGMNTEAFF
TRBJ1-4 | - | TRBV3-1/TRBV3-2 | - | TGTGCCAGCAGGACAATTTCAACTAATGAAAAACTGTTTTTT | CASRTISTNEKLFF
TRBJ1-1 | - | TRBV29-1 | TRBD1 | TGCAGCGCTTCACAGGGGGTGAACACTGAAGCTTTCTTT | CSASQGVNTEAFF
TRBJ2-1 | - | TRBV14 | TRBD2 | TGTGCCAGTAGGAAGAGCGGGAAGCCCCGCAATGAGCAGTTCTTC | CASRKSGKPRNEQFF
TRBJ1-1 | - | TRBV21-1 | - | TGTGCCAGCAGCCCTTGGGGAGGGCGGAACACTGAAGCTTTCTTT | CASSPWGGRNTEAFF
TRBJ1-2 | - | TRBV10-2 | - | TGCGCCAGCAGGGACAGCAAGGACTATGGCTACACCTTC | CASRDSKDYGYTF
TRBJ2-7 | - | TRBV28 | TRBD2 | TGTGCCAGCAGTTTAGCGGGACTAGCGGGAGGGAGCTCCTACGAGCAGTACTTC | CASSLAGLAGGSSYEQYF
TRBJ1-1 | - | TRBV28 | - | TGTGCCAGCACCGACGGGGGGGCGAACACTGAAGCTTTCTTT | CASTDGGANTEAFF
TRBJ2-7 | - | TRBV23-1 | TRBD2 | TGCGCCAGCAGTCAATCGGCTAGCGGGAGTTCATACGAGCAGTACTTC | CASSQSASGSSYEQYF
TRBJ2-4 | - | TRBV24-1 | TRBD1 | TGTGCCACCAGTTCCTTCCAGGGGGCTGACATTCAGTACTTC | CATSSFQGADIQYF